This T cell receptor beta chain was recovered during a study of T cell responses to AZD1222 COVID-19 vaccine. Study background: Pooled samples include second doses given at about 4 or 12 weeks.

Generated by immunoSEQ multiplex PCR, the TCRdb table keeps only in-frame clones and is missing some. The table lists about 120,000 clones, more than 85% of them singletons. This clone was seen once. Trimming pared 5 bases from V and 5 bases from J, leaving 16 bases between. The CDR3 loop spans 15 amino acids. CDR1 and CDR2 from the germline V gene are SGHVS and FQNEAQ. The sample in question was peripheral blood, obtained on day 0 of AZD1222 vaccination. The TCR sequence derives from an adult in good health. This chain links TRBV7-8 with TRBJ1-5; weak D call: TRBD1 (6 bases). CDR3 in DNA: TGTGCCAGCAGCACTGCCGGGACAACGCATCAGCCCCAGCATTTT. Translation gives CASSTAGTTHQPQHF.